Each of the 30 T cell receptor beta chains below was sequenced from the same sample in a study of blood T cell repertoires in COVID-19. Sequenced by immunoSEQ multiplex PCR; TCRdb stores in-frame clones only, minus some. The sample carries about 260,000 clones, about 87% recorded once. Sequencing was carried out using PBMCs or T cells enriched from blood (not recorded which). The receptors derive from a woman aged 40 to 50 who had been exposed to COVID-19.

The J gene is TRBJ1-4, the V gene TRBV4-1, with D possibly TRBD1 on 6 matching bases. Germline CDR1 MGHRA, CDR2 YSYEKL. The germline V and J ends were trimmed by 1 base and 0 bases, with 12 bases remaining between them. CDR3 length equals 17 residues. The CDR3 DNA reads as TGCGCCAGCAGCCAAGGACGTGGACAGCCAACTAATGAAAAACTGTTTTTT. As protein: CASSQGRGQPTNEKLFF.

V and J are TRBV18 and TRBJ2-5, with TRBD2 matching 11 bases. Germline lookup yields CDR1 KGHSH and CDR2 LQKENI. This CDR3 is built from 16 residues. V lost 2 bases to trimming and J lost 2 bases; unmatched junction nucleotides: 4. In DNA, the CDR3 is TGTGCCAGCTCACCAATAACTAGCGGGGGTCAAGAGACCCAGTACTTC. Translated, it gives CASSPITSGGQETQYF. The variable domain in full, with the rest retrieved from reference TRBV18 and TRBJ2-5, is NAGVMQNPRHLVRRRGQEARLRCSPMKGHSHVYWYRQLPEEGLKFMVYLQKENIIDESGMPKERFSAEFPKEGPSILRIQQVVRGDSAAYFCASSPITSGGQETQYFGPGTRLLVL.

The V and J genes are TRBV27 and TRBJ2-2; D is undetermined. Germline loops: CDR1 MNHEY, CDR2 SMNVEV (reference sequence). V was trimmed by 1 base and J by 5 bases, leaving 8 bases between them. This CDR3 has 14 amino acids. CDR3 loop: CASSLLGKTGELFF. CDR3 DNA: TGTGCCAGCAGTTTATTGGGCAAAACCGGGGAGCTGTTTTTT.

The V gene is TRBV29-1, the J gene TRBJ2-5, with 8 positions matching TRBD1. The CDR3 consists of 12 residues. V was pared by 6 bases and J by 4 bases, with 4 bases of the junction left unmatched. The germline CDR1 and CDR2 sequences are SQVTM and ANQGSEA. This CDR3 reads CSVGQGLETQYF. Written as DNA, the CDR3 is TGCAGCGTCGGACAGGGACTAGAGACCCAGTACTTC.

This chain joins TRBV6-2 or TRBV6-3 and TRBJ1-5, with a possible D match to TRBD1 (6 bases). Trimming left V 2 bases short and J 4 bases short, with 12 bases between. This CDR3 has 15 amino acids. Looked up from germline, CDR1 is MNHEY and CDR2 is SVGEGT. The CDR3: CASSYVAGDNQPQHF. In DNA, the CDR3 is TGTGCCAGCAGTTACGTAGCAGGGGATAATCAGCCCCAGCATTTT.

This clone was seen only a few times. The chain's CDR3 is CASSLQRNTEAFF. In nucleotides, the CDR3 is TGCGCCAGCAGCTTACAGAGGAACACTGAAGCTTTCTTT. J is TRBJ1-1 and V is TRBV5-1; D is unclear. The V end lost 2 bases, the J end lost 1 base, and 6 bases lay between the germline ends. Germline lookup yields CDR1 SGHRS and CDR2 YFSETQ. This CDR3 has 13 residues.

This clone was detected once. J is TRBJ2-3 and V is TRBV24-1; 7 bases are a match to TRBD2. The V gene's germline CDR1 is KGHDR and CDR2 SFDVKD. CDR3 length: 14 amino acids. Trimming took 5 bases from V and 3 from J; bases not matched to a gene: 4. The DNA of the CDR3 is TGTGCCACCAGTGCCCCAGCGGGAACAGATACGCAGTATTTT. Translating gives CATSAPAGTDTQYF.

This clone was counted once. The CDR3: CASTFGRGGYTF. CDR3 DNA sequence: TGTGCCAGCACTTTTGGACGGGGTGGCTACACCTTC. This chain uses TRBV12-3 or TRBV12-4 with TRBJ1-2; no clear D gene. The CDR3 spans 12 residues. V shed 7 bases and J shed 7 bases, with 13 bases lying between them.

The J gene is TRBJ1-6, the V gene TRBV10-3; D is uncertain. The CDR3 runs 17 residues. Germline-derived CDR1 and CDR2 are ENHRY and SYGVKD. Trimming removed 3 bases from V and 7 bases from J, with 19 bases in between. The CDR3 sequence: CAISERSGPQSNSPLHF. In DNA form, the CDR3 reads TGTGCCATCAGTGAAAGAAGCGGGCCTCAGTCAAATTCACCCCTCCACTTT.

This sequence joins TRBV5-1 and TRBJ2-2; D might be TRBD2 (5 bases). V lost 1 base and J 2 bases, leaving 9 bases between the germline ends. Germline CDR1 SGHRS, CDR2 YFSETQ. The CDR3 totals 15 residues. Written as DNA, the CDR3 is TGCGCCAGCAGCTTGTTCCGGGAAAACACCGGGGAGCTGTTTTTT. Protein: CASSLFRENTGELFF.

V is TRBV28 and J is TRBJ2-1, with TRBD2 matching 12 bases. This CDR3 spans 14 amino acids. The V segment lost 9 bases and the J segment 7 bases; nucleotides outside the gene matches: 7. The germline V gene encodes CDR1 MDHEN and CDR2 SYDVKM. The CDR3: CASRLAGGSNEQFF. In nucleotides, the CDR3 is TGTGCCAGTCGGCTAGCGGGAGGGTCTAATGAGCAGTTCTTC.

The V call is TRBV12-3 or TRBV12-4, the J call TRBJ1-2; maybe TRBD1 (6 bases). V was shortened by 10 bases and J by 2 bases, with 14 bases between the two germline ends. The CDR3 runs to 13 residues. CDR3 coding DNA: TGTGCCACCCGAGGGGGTTTGAACTATGGCTACACCTTC. Translated, it gives CATRGGLNYGYTF.

V usage is TRBV30 and J usage is TRBJ1-1; perhaps TRBD1 as D (6 bases). The CDR3 is 13 residues long. CDR1 is GTSNPN, CDR2 SVGIG, per germline (reference sequence). Trimming took off 7 bases at V and 1 base at J, with 13 bases between the two ends. The CDR3 sequence is CALQGRGNTEAFF. The CDR3 coding sequence is TGTGCCTTACAGGGCCGAGGGAACACTGAAGCTTTCTTT.

V gene TRBV4-2 combines with J gene TRBJ2-1, with TRBD2 as a possible D gene (7 bases). The CDR3 runs to 16 residues. Trimming took off 0 bases at V and 7 bases at J, with 16 bases between the two ends. Germline-derived CDR1 and CDR2 are LGHNA and YNFKEQ. The CDR3 spells CASSQDLWGGVNEQFF. In DNA form, the CDR3 reads TGTGCCAGCAGCCAAGATTTATGGGGGGGCGTGAATGAGCAGTTCTTC.

The rearrangement uses TRBV3-1 (or the pseudogene TRBV3-2) and TRBJ2-1; the match to TRBD2 covers 12 bases. The CDR3 has 20 amino acids. Germline V gene lookup returns CDR1 LGHDT and CDR2 YNNKEL (reference sequence). J gave up 4 bases and V 2 bases, and 15 bases lay outside the gene matches. The CDR3: CASSQLSSGGESFLYNEQFF. CDR3 DNA sequence: TGTGCCAGCAGCCAACTGTCTAGCGGGGGGGAGTCCTTCTTATACAATGAGCAGTTCTTC.

The J gene is TRBJ2-1, the V gene TRBV25-1; TRBD2 might be the D (5 bases). Germline V CDR1 and CDR2: MGHDK, SYGVNS. The CDR3 has 12 amino acids. The V end lost 1 base, the J end lost 10 bases, and 8 bases lay between the germline ends. DNA for the CDR3: TGTGCCAGCAGTGAATCGGGGATAGAGCAGTTCTTC. It encodes CASSESGIEQFF.

This chain uses TRBV24-1 with TRBJ1-3; 7 positions agree with TRBD1. V was pared by 10 bases and J by 3 bases, with 17 bases of the junction left unmatched. The CDR3 consists of 17 residues. CDR1 is KGHDR and CDR2 is SFDVKD in the germline V gene. As DNA, the CDR3 is TGTGCCACGAACAGGACCCGTACAGGGGCGGGTGGAAACACCATATATTTT. Translated: CATNRTRTGAGGNTIYF.

The J gene is TRBJ1-2, the V gene TRBV28; 7 nucleotides align to TRBD1. The CDR3 is 13 amino acids. Germline lookup yields CDR1 MDHEN and CDR2 SYDVKM. After removal of 5 bases from V and 7 bases from J, the junction contained 7 bases not matched to a gene. CDR3 DNA sequence: TGTGCCAGCAGTCTGACAGGGTGGACTGGCTACACCTTC. The encoded protein is CASSLTGWTGYTF.

The V call is TRBV7-3, the J call TRBJ2-3; D is perhaps TRBD2 (5 bases). Germline loops: CDR1 SGHTA, CDR2 FQGTGA. This CDR3 spans 14 amino acids. The V gene lost 0 bases and the J gene lost 5 bases, with 9 bases spanning the gap. The CDR3 here is CASSLTHRGDTQYF. For the CDR3, the DNA is TGTGCCAGCAGCTTAACCCATCGGGGAGATACGCAGTATTTT.

V is TRBV6-5 and J is TRBJ2-7; D may be TRBD2 (6 bases). Trimming cost V 9 bases and J 4 bases, with 19 bases left between them. From germline, CDR1 is MNHEY and CDR2 SVGAGI. This CDR3 has 14 amino acids. The DNA of the CDR3 is TGTGCCAGTTCCACCATGGGGAGGATATACGAGCAGTACGTC. This encodes CASSTMGRIYEQYV.

The chain is built from TRBV4-3 and TRBJ2-7, with D unclear. The germline gives CDR1 LGHNA, CDR2 YSLEER. The CDR3 contains 14 residues. V was trimmed by 4 bases and J by 1 base, leaving 11 bases between them. CDR3 DNA sequence: TGCGCCAGCAGCCTTTCAGTTGGTTCCTACGAGCAGTACTTC. It encodes CASSLSVGSYEQYF.

The CDR3 sequence: CASSSLLDRVPGELFF. The CDR3 coding sequence is TGTGCCAGCAGCTCCCTCCTAGACAGGGTACCCGGGGAGCTGTTTTTT. The chain is built from TRBV11-2 and TRBJ2-2; TRBD1 aligns across 7 bases. The CDR3 sequence is 16 residues long. Germline V gene data show CDR1 as SGHAT and CDR2 as FQNNGV. Trimming at V came to 4 bases and at J to 6 bases, leaving 11 bases not matched to a gene.

The rearrangement links TRBV2 to TRBJ2-1; 7 bases fit TRBD2. Losses at the gene ends were 6 bases for V and 7 bases for J; bases not matched to a gene: 3. Germline CDR1 SNHLY, CDR2 FYNNEI. The CDR3 runs to 12 residues. In DNA form, the CDR3 reads TGTGCCAGCAGGGCCGGGGGGAATGAGCAGTTCTTC. Encoded protein: CASRAGGNEQFF.

This rearrangement joins TRBV7-2 to TRBJ2-7, with D possibly matching TRBD2 (6 bases). V was pared by 2 bases and J by 3 bases, with 11 bases between. Germline CDR1 SGHTA, CDR2 FQGNSA. The CDR3 loop spans 14 amino acids. The chain's CDR3 is CASSLSQGLYEQYF. For the CDR3, the DNA is TGTGCCAGCAGCTTATCGCAGGGACTCTACGAGCAGTACTTC.

V gene TRBV10-3 combines with J gene TRBJ2-3; 11 bases are shared with TRBD1. Germline CDR1 ENHRY, CDR2 SYGVKD. The CDR3 is 18 amino acids. The trim removed 5 bases at V and 1 base at J, leaving 11 bases unmatched. The CDR3, as DNA: TGTGCCATCAGTCAAGGGACAGGGGGAAAAATGGGCACAGATACGCAGTATTTT. It encodes CAISQGTGGKMGTDTQYF.

This clone was seen once. The chain recombines TRBV7-8 with TRBJ1-5, with D maybe TRBD1 (5 bases). V dropped 5 bases and J dropped 0 bases, with 20 bases sitting between them. Germline CDR1 SGHVS, CDR2 FQNEAQ. The CDR3 contains 18 residues. The CDR3 spells CASSRGERLLYSNQPQHF. The CDR3 region has the DNA TGTGCCAGCAGCCGAGGGGAGAGATTACTGTATAGCAATCAGCCCCAGCATTTT.

The rearrangement uses TRBV28 and TRBJ2-1, with D perhaps matching TRBD1 (6 bases). The CDR3 is made up of 13 amino acids. V shed 4 bases and J shed 7 bases, with 11 bases lying between them. Germline CDR1 is MDHEN and CDR2 is SYDVKM. The CDR3 bases are TGTGCCAGCAGTTCCGGAAGGGGGAATGAGCAGTTCTTC. Translation gives CASSSGRGNEQFF.

This clone occurred once. The chain employs TRBV4-3 and TRBJ1-4; weak D call: TRBD1 (5 bases). The CDR3 sequence is 17 residues long. V was shortened by 0 bases and J by 4 bases, with 15 bases between the two germline ends. CDR1 and CDR2 (germline): LGHNA, YSLEER. CDR3 sequence: CASSQEGLTGHNEKLFF. CDR3 sequence (DNA): TGCGCCAGCAGCCAAGAAGGCCTGACCGGACATAATGAAAAACTGTTTTTT.

V gene TRBV12-3 or TRBV12-4 combines with J gene TRBJ2-5; a weak D match, TRBD1 (5 bases). The CDR3 loop spans 12 amino acids. With 2 bases removed from V and 7 bases from J, the gap between germline ends came to 8 bases. For the CDR3, the DNA is TGTGCCAGCAGTTTAATTAGGGGGACCCAGTACTTC. Protein sequence: CASSLIRGTQYF.

The V gene is TRBV28, the J gene TRBJ1-4; weak D call: TRBD1 (5 bases). CDR3 size: 14 residues. The germline CDR1 and CDR2 sequences are MDHEN and SYDVKM. The V and J ends lost 6 bases and 10 bases respectively, with 18 bases between them. The CDR3 spells CASSLRGLLAKLFF. In DNA form, the CDR3 reads TGTGCCAGCAGCCTAAGGGGCCTCTTAGCAAAACTGTTTTTT.